Each of the 19 T cell receptor beta chains below was sequenced from the same sample in a study of blood T cell repertoires in COVID-19. Assay used: immunoSEQ multiplex PCR; TCRdb lists only in-frame clones, some missing. The data hold fewer than 80,000 clones, with about nine tenths observed a single time. The source material was peripheral blood. All receptors derive from a woman between 50 and 59 years old with active or convalescent COVID-19.

The rearrangement uses TRBV7-9 and TRBJ1-1; the D is unclear. Per the germline V gene, CDR1 is SEHNR and CDR2 is FQNEAQ (reference sequence). The CDR3 consists of 15 residues. Trimming removed 1 base at V and 3 bases at J, with 12 bases between. The CDR3 sequence is CASSLGLGADTEAFF. The CDR3 DNA follows: TGTGCCAGCAGCTTAGGATTGGGCGCCGACACTGAAGCTTTCTTT.

The genes are TRBV10-3 and TRBJ2-1; TRBD2 aligns across 12 bases. CDR1 is ENHRY and CDR2 is SYGVKD in the germline V gene. This CDR3 is built from 19 residues. The J segment lost 0 bases and the V segment lost 4 bases, leaving 10 bases of the junction unmatched. CDR3 nucleotides: TGTGCCATCAGTGTGATCCGGACTAGCGGGATCTACTCCTACAATGAGCAGTTCTTC. Translated, it gives CAISVIRTSGIYSYNEQFF.

The V and J genes are TRBV28 and TRBJ2-7, with 7 positions matching TRBD2. This CDR3 spans 16 amino acids. With 3 bases clipped from V and 2 bases from J, the junction kept 10 bases outside the gene matches. Per germline, CDR1 MDHEN and CDR2 SYDVKM. The CDR3: CASSFRTSLIPYEQYF. Written as DNA, the CDR3 is TGTGCCAGCAGTTTTCGGACTAGTTTAATTCCCTACGAGCAGTACTTC.

The rearrangement uses TRBV19 and TRBJ2-2; weak D call: TRBD2 (5 bases). CDR1 is LNHDA and CDR2 is SQIVND in the germline V gene (reference sequence). Between the trimmed V and J ends, which lost 1 base and 5 bases, there was a span of 11 bases. This CDR3 is built from 15 residues. CDR3: CASSIASTLTGELFF. The CDR3 DNA reads TGTGCCAGTAGTATAGCTAGCACCCTGACCGGGGAGCTGTTTTTT.

This rearrangement joins TRBV11-2 to TRBJ2-5; D call uncertain. V was trimmed by 1 base and J by 2 bases, leaving 11 bases between them. This CDR3 is 15 amino acids long. CDR1 is SGHAT and CDR2 is FQNNGV in the germline V gene. This chain's CDR3 is CASSLGGTRQETQYF. CDR3 nucleotide sequence: TGTGCCAGCAGCTTAGGTGGCACCCGACAAGAGACCCAGTACTTC. The full variable domain, its missing parts supplied by reference TRBV11-2 and TRBJ2-5, is EAGVAQSPRYKIIEKRQSVAFWCNPISGHATLYWYQQILGQGPKLLIQFQNNGVVDDSQLPKDRFSAERLKGVDSTLKIQPAKLEDSAVYLCASSLGGTRQETQYFGPGTRLLVL.

This chain joins TRBV5-6 and TRBJ2-7; 8 positions match TRBD1. The CDR3 consists of 14 residues. Germline CDR1 and CDR2: SGHDT and YYEEEE. V lost 2 bases, J lost 6 bases, and 7 bases stayed unmatched. In DNA, the CDR3 is TGTGCCAGCAGCTTTGGGCAGGGGGCGAGCGAGCAGTACTTC. This encodes CASSFGQGASEQYF.

The J gene is TRBJ2-3, the V gene TRBV5-1, with D possibly matching TRBD2 (6 bases). The V end was cut by 6 bases, the J end by 1 base, with 12 bases between. In germline, CDR1 is SGHRS, CDR2 YFSETQ. The CDR3 loop spans 14 amino acids. DNA of the CDR3: TGCGCCAGCATTAGCGGAGGGGGCACAGATACGCAGTATTTT. The encoded protein is CASISGGGTDTQYF.

The chain links TRBV5-1 to TRBJ2-3; D is uncertain. With 0 bases removed from V and 3 bases from J, the gap between germline ends came to 11 bases. Germline V gives CDR1 SGHRS, CDR2 YFSETQ. The CDR3 runs to 15 residues. CDR3 in DNA: TGCGCCAGCAGCTTGGGTGGCGGTCCAACAGATACGCAGTATTTT. Protein: CASSLGGGPTDTQYF.

This chain uses TRBV29-1 with TRBJ1-1, with 8 bases identical to TRBD1. Germline V CDR1 and CDR2: SQVTM, ANQGSEA. The CDR3 length is 15 residues. The J segment lost 0 bases and the V segment lost 6 bases, leaving 9 bases of the junction unmatched. CDR3 bases: TGCAGCGTCCTAACAGGGGGAAATATGAACACTGAAGCTTTCTTT. Protein sequence: CSVLTGGNMNTEAFF.

This chain joins TRBV6-1 and TRBJ2-1, with 8 bases aligning to TRBD2. The germline V gene encodes CDR1 MNHNS and CDR2 SASEGT. The CDR3 spans 16 residues. V trimming: 1 base; J trimming: 3 bases; junction bases outside the gene matches: 5. The CDR3 spells CASSEEVSGNYNEQFF. CDR3 sequence (DNA): TGTGCCAGCAGTGAAGAGGTTAGCGGGAACTACAATGAGCAGTTCTTC.

The rearrangement uses TRBV7-9 and TRBJ1-2; no clear D gene. The CDR3 covers 14 residues. The V gene lost 6 bases and the J gene lost 0 bases, with 11 bases spanning the gap. CDR1 SEHNR and CDR2 FQNEAQ come from the germline V gene (reference sequence). The DNA of the CDR3 is TGTGCCAGCAGTGTGGGGAGCACTAACTATGGCTACACCTTC. This sequence encodes CASSVGSTNYGYTF.

The rearrangement links TRBV29-1 to TRBJ2-5; TRBD2 matches at 10 bases. Germline V gene data show CDR1 as SQVTM and CDR2 as ANQGSEA. The CDR3 totals 16 residues. V lost 7 bases and J lost 1; bases outside the gene matches: 12. CDR3 sequence reads: CSARSMASGSQETQYF. In DNA, the CDR3 is TGCAGCGCCCGAAGTATGGCTAGCGGGAGCCAAGAGACCCAGTACTTC.

J is TRBJ1-1 and V is TRBV19, with TRBD1 matching 7 bases. This CDR3 comprises 16 residues. Germline CDR1 LNHDA, CDR2 SQIVND (reference sequence). Trimming removed 10 bases from V and 0 bases from J; junction bases left unmatched: 14. CDR3: CATVTGLGPLNTEAFF. CDR3 DNA sequence: TGTGCCACCGTGACAGGGCTCGGTCCCTTGAACACTGAAGCTTTCTTT.

This chain uses TRBV10-1 with TRBJ2-1, with 7 bases identical to TRBD1. The CDR3 contains 12 residues. Germline lookup yields CDR1 WNHNN and CDR2 SYGVQD (reference sequence). V gave up 3 bases and J gave up 8 bases; unmatched junction bases: 1. CDR3 in DNA: TGCGCCAGCAGTGACAGGGGGTATGAGCAGTTCTTC. This translates into CASSDRGYEQFF.

This chain connects TRBV4-2 to TRBJ2-7; perhaps TRBD1 as D (6 bases). The ends were cut back, 0 bases at V and 3 bases at J, with 15 bases in the middle. This CDR3 is built from 16 residues. Germline V gene data show CDR1 as LGHNA and CDR2 as YNFKEQ. The CDR3 loop is CASSQDSMRGGYEQYF. The CDR3 DNA is TGTGCCAGCAGCCAAGATAGTATGCGAGGGGGCTACGAGCAGTACTTC.

CDR3 DNA: TGTGCCAGCAGTTCCCACGGGCGGGGAGAGGTGGAGCAGTACTTC. Its translation: CASSSHGRGEVEQYF. The chain joins TRBV27 to TRBJ2-7; possibly TRBD2 for D (6 bases). This CDR3 comprises 15 residues. Germline V gene lookup returns CDR1 MNHEY and CDR2 SMNVEV (reference sequence). V gave up 4 bases and J gave up 7 bases, with 20 bases separating them.

CDR3 in DNA: TGTGCCAGCAGCGGAGCAGGGATTGCGGATACGCAGTATTTT. This translates into CASSGAGIADTQYF. This chain connects TRBV27 to TRBJ2-3; a weak D match, TRBD1 (5 bases). This CDR3 contains 14 residues. V lost 6 bases, J lost 6 bases, and 16 bases lay in between. Per the germline V gene, CDR1 is MNHEY and CDR2 is SMNVEV (reference sequence).

This sequence joins TRBV9 and TRBJ1-5, with 7 nucleotides matching TRBD1. The germline V gene has CDR1 SGDLS and CDR2 YYNGEE. This CDR3 contains 15 residues. V dropped 0 bases and J dropped 5; count of bases not matched to a gene: 5. CDR3 region: CASSVGDRVYQPQHF. The CDR3 region has the DNA TGTGCCAGCAGCGTAGGAGACAGGGTCTATCAGCCCCAGCATTTT.

This clone was seen a few times. This chain uses TRBV2 with TRBJ1-5; TRBD1 might be the D (6 bases). V was cut by 2 bases and J by 7 bases, with 9 bases left in between. Germline loops: CDR1 SNHLY, CDR2 FYNNEI. The CDR3 covers 13 residues. The CDR3 coding sequence is TGTGCCAGCAGTGAACAGGGGCCGCAGCCCCAGCATTTT. It is translated as CASSEQGPQPQHF.